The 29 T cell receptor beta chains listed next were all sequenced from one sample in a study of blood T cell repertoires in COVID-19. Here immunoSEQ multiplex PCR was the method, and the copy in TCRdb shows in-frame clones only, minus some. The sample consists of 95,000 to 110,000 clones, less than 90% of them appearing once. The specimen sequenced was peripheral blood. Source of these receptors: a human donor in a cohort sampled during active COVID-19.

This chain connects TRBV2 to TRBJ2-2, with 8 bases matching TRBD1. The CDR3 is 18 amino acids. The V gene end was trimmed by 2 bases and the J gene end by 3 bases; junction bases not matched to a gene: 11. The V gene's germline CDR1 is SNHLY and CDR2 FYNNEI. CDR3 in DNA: TGTGCCAGCAGTGAACAGGGGGCTTCATACTGGTACACCGGGGAGCTGTTTTTT. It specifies CASSEQGASYWYTGELFF.

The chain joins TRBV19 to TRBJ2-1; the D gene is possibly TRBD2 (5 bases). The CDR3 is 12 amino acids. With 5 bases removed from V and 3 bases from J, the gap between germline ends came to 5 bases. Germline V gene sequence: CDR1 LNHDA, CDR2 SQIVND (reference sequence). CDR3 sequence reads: CASSEGYNEQFF. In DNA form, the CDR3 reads TGTGCCAGTAGTGAGGGCTACAATGAGCAGTTCTTC.

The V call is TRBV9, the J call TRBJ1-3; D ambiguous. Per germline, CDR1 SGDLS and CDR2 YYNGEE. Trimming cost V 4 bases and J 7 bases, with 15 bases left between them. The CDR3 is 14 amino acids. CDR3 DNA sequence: TGTGCCAGCAGCCGCGGAGGATTCGGTAACACCATATATTTT. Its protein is CASSRGGFGNTIYF.

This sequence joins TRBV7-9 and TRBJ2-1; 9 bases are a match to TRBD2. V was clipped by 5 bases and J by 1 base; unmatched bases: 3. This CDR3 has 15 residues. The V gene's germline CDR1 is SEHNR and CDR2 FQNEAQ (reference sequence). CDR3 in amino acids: CASSGTSGSYNEQFF. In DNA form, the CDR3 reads TGTGCCAGCAGCGGTACTAGCGGGTCCTACAATGAGCAGTTCTTC.

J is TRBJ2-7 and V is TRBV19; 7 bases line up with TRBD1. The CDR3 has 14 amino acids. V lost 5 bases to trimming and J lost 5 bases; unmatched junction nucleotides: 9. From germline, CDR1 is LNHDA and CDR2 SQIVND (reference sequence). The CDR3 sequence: CASSRSGTADEQYF. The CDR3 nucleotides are TGTGCCAGTAGTCGTTCGGGGACAGCGGACGAGCAGTACTTC.

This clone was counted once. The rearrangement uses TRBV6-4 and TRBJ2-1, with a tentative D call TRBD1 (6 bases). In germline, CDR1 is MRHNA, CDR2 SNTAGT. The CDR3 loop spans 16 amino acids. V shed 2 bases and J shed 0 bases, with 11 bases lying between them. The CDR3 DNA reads TGTGCCAGCAGTGACCGACAGGCGAGCTCCTACAATGAGCAGTTCTTC. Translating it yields CASSDRQASSYNEQFF.

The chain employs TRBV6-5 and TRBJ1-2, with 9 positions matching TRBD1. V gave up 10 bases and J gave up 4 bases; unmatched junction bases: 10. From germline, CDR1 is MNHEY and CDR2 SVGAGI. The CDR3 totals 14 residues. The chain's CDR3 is CATKNGQGTYGYTF. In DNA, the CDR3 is TGTGCCACCAAGAATGGACAGGGGACCTATGGCTACACCTTC.

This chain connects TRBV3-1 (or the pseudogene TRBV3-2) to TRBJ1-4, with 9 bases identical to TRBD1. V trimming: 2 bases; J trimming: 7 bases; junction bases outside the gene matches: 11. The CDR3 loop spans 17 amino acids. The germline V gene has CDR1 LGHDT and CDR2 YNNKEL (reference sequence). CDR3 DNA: TGTGCCAGCAGCCAATTCATTCCGGGACAGGGAGGTGAAAAACTGTTTTTT. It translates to CASSQFIPGQGGEKLFF.

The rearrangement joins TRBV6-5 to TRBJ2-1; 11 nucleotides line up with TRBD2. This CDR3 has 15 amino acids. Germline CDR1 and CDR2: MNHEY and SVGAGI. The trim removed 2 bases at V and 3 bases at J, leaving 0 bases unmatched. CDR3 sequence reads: CASSYGTSGYNEQFF. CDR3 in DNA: TGTGCCAGCAGTTACGGGACTAGCGGCTACAATGAGCAGTTCTTC.

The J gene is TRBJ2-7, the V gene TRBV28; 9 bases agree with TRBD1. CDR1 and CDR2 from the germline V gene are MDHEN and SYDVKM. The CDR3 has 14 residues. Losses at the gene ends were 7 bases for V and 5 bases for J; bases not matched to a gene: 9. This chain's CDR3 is CASTPGTGFHEQYF. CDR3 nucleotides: TGTGCCAGCACCCCCGGGACAGGGTTCCACGAGCAGTACTTC.

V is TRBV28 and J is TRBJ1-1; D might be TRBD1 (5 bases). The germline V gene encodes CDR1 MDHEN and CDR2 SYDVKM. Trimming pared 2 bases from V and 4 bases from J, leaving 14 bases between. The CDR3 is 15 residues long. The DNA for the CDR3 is TGTGCCAGCAGTTTACTGCCCCGCGGGACCACTGAAGCTTTCTTT. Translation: CASSLLPRGTTEAFF.

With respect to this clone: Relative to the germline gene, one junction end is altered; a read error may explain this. CDR3 bases: TGTGCCAGCACCTGGACTAGCGGGGTTCCGAACTTC. As protein: CASTWTSGVPNF. This chain links TRBV2 with TRBJ2-7; 12 positions agree with TRBD2. This CDR3 is 12 amino acids long. CDR1 and CDR2 from the germline V gene are SNHLY and FYNNEI.

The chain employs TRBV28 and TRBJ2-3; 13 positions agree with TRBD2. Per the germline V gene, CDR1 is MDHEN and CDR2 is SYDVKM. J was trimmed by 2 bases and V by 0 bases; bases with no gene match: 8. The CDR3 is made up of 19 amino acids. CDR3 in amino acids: CASSLWKLAGGGLTDTQYF. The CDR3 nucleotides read TGTGCCAGCAGTTTATGGAAACTAGCGGGAGGGGGACTCACAGATACGCAGTATTTT.

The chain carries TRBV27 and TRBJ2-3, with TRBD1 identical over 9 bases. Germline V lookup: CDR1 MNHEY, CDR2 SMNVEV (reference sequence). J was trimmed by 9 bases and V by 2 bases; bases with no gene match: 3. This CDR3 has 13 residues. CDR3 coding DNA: TGTGCCAGCAGTTTAAACGGACAGGGGACGCAGTATTTT. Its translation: CASSLNGQGTQYF.

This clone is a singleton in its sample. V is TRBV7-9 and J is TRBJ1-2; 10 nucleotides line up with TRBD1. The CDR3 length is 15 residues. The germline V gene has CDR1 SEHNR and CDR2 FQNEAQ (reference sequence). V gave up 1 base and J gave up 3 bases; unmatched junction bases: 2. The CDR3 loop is CASSLETGGYYGYTF. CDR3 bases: TGTGCCAGCAGCTTAGAGACAGGGGGCTACTATGGCTACACCTTC.

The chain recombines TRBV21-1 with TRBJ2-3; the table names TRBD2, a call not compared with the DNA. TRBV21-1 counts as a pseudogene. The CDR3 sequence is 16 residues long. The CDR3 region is CASSRLQTRLTDTQYF. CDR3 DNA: TGTGCCAGCAGCAGACTCCAAACCCGTCTCACAGATACGCAGTATTTT.

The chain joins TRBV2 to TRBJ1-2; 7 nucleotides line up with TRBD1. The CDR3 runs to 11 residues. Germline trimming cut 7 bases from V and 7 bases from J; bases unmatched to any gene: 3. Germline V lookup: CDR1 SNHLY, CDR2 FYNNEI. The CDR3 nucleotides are TGTGCCAGCACCGGACAGGCTGGCTACACCTTC. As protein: CASTGQAGYTF.

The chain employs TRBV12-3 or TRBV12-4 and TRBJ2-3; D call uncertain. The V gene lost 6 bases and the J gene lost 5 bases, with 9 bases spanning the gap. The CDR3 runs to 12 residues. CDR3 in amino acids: CASSPQVDTQYF. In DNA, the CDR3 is TGTGCCAGCAGCCCCCAGGTAGATACGCAGTATTTT.

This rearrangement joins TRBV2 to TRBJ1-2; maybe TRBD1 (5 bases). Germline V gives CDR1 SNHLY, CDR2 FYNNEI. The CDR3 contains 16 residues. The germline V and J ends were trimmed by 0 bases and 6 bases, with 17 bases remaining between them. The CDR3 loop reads CASSEAGLSGFDGYTF. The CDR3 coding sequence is TGTGCCAGCAGTGAAGCGGGGCTCTCAGGGTTCGATGGCTACACCTTC.

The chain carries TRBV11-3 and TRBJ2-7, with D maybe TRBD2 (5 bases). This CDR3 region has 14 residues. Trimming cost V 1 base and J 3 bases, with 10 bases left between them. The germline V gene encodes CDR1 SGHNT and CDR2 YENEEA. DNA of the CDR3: TGTGCCAGCAGCTTAGGAGGGCGCAACTACGAGCAGTACTTC. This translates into CASSLGGRNYEQYF.

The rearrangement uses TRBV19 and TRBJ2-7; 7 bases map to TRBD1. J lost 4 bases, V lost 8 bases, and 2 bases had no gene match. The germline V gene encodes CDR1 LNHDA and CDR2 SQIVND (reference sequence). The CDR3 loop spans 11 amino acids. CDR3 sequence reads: CASGDRYEQYF. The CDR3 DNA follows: TGTGCCAGTGGGGACAGATACGAGCAGTACTTC.

This chain's CDR3 is CASSQEGTGGIGNIQYF. The CDR3 DNA is TGCGCCAGCAGCCAAGAGGGAACAGGGGGGATCGGAAACATTCAGTACTTC. This chain links TRBV4-1 with TRBJ2-4; 8 bases fit TRBD1. The germline V gene has CDR1 MGHRA and CDR2 YSYEKL. Losses at the gene ends were 0 bases for V and 6 bases for J; bases not matched to a gene: 10. The CDR3 runs 17 residues.

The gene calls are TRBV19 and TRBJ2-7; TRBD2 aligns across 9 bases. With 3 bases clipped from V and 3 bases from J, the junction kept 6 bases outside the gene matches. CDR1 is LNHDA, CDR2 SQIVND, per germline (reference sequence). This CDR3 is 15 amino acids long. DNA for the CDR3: TGTGCCAGTAGTATGATCGCTAGCGGGGACTACGAGCAGTACTTC. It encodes CASSMIASGDYEQYF.

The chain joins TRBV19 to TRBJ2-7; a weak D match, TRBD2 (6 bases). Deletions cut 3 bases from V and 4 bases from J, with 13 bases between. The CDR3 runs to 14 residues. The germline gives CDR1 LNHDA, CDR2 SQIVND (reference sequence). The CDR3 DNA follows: TGTGCCAGTAGTATTTTCCGGGACTCATACGAGCAGTACTTC. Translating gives CASSIFRDSYEQYF.

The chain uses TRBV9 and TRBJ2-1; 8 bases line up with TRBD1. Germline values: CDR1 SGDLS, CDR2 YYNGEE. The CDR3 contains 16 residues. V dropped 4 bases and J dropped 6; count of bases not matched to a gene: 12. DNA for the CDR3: TGTGCCAGCAGCCCCCTAGAGGACAGGGAATTCAATGAGCAGTTCTTC. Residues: CASSPLEDREFNEQFF.

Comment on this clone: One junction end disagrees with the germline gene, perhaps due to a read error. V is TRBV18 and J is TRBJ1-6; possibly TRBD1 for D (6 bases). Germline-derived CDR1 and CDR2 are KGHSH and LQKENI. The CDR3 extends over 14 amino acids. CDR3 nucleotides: TGTGCCAGCCCACCATTGGACAGAGATTCACCCCTCCACTTT. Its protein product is CASPPLDRDSPLHF.

The DNA for the CDR3 is TGTGCCAGCTCACCAAGCCCAGGGGGAACCGGAGAGACCCAGTACTTC. Encoded protein: CASSPSPGGTGETQYF. The rearrangement joins TRBV18 to TRBJ2-5; 7 bases fit TRBD1. The CDR3 loop spans 16 amino acids. The V gene end was trimmed by 2 bases and the J gene end by 4 bases; junction bases not matched to a gene: 10. CDR1 is KGHSH, CDR2 LQKENI, per germline.

In DNA, the CDR3 is TGTGCCAGCAGCTTGGAACAAACAGGGGGCTATGGCTACACCTTC. It codes for CASSLEQTGGYGYTF. The genes are TRBV5-4 and TRBJ1-2; 8 bases fit TRBD1. CDR1 and CDR2 from the germline V gene are SGHNT and YYREEE (reference sequence). This CDR3 is built from 15 residues. Losses at the gene ends were 0 bases for V and 4 bases for J; bases not matched to a gene: 5.

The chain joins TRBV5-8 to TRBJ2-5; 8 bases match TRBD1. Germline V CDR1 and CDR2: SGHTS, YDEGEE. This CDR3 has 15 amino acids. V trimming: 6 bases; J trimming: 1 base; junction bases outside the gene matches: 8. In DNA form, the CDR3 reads TGTGCCAGCAACTCCTGGGACAGGCGCCAAGAGACCCAGTACTTC. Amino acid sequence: CASNSWDRRQETQYF.